The 2 T cell receptor beta chains presented below share a single source sample, sequenced in a study of cytotoxic CD8 clonotypes in ibrutinib-treated CLL. The protocol was immunoSEQ multiplex PCR, while the TCRdb copy is restricted to in-frame clones and leaves out a portion. The table shows 130,000 to 150,000 clones, with approximately 90% occurring only once. The sample here was PBMCs, taken after 12 months of ibrutinib treatment. The origin of the receptors is a human donor with chronic lymphocytic leukemia.

The chain combines TRBV19 with TRBJ1-2, with 9 positions matching TRBD1. V shed 5 bases, J shed 4 bases, and the junction held 5 bases outside the gene matches. CDR1 LNHDA and CDR2 SQIVND come from the germline V gene (reference sequence). The CDR3 is 14 residues long. The DNA for the CDR3 is TGTGCCAGTAGTCGGACAGGGGATGGCTATGGCTACACCTTC. It encodes CASSRTGDGYGYTF.

The V call is TRBV28, the J call TRBJ2-7; 11 nucleotides match TRBD2. Germline V gives CDR1 MDHEN, CDR2 SYDVKM. The CDR3 contains 13 residues. Trimming removed 5 bases from V and 9 bases from J; junction bases left unmatched: 6. The CDR3 protein is CASSLTSGSAQYF. CDR3 DNA: TGTGCCAGCAGTCTTACTAGCGGGAGTGCGCAGTACTTC.